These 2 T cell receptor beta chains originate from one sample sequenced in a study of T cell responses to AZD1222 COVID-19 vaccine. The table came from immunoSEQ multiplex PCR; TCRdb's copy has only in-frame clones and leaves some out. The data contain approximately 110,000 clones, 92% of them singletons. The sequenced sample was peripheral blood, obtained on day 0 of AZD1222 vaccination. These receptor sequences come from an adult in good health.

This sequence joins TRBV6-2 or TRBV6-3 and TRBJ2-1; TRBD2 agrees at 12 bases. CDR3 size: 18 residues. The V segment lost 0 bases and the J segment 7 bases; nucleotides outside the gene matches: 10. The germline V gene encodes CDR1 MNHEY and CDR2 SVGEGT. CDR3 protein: CASSYSEWASGRENEQFF. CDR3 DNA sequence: TGTGCCAGCAGTTACTCGGAATGGGCTAGCGGGAGGGAGAATGAGCAGTTCTTC.

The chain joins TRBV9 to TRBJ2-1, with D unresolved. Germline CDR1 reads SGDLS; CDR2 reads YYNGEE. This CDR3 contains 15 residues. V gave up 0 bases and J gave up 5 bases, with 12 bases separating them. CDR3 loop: CASSVEPDGDNEQFF. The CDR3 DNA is TGTGCCAGCAGCGTAGAACCGGACGGCGACAATGAGCAGTTCTTC.